This T cell receptor beta chain was found in a study of cytomegalovirus exposure and HLA in healthy donors. Findings and caveats of the study: An analysis done earlier found most TCR beta V segments productive about 87% or about 30% of the time. When analyzed later, a missense DCLRE1C variant was found to be linked to TCR beta V- and J-gene trimming.

The junction had 4 bases not matched to a gene; V was cut back by 0 bases and J by 0 bases. The germline V gene has CDR1 LGHNA and CDR2 YNFKEQ. The CDR3 consists of 17 residues. PCR was performed using 60 Vbeta and 13 Jbeta primers. The data were produced by immunoSEQ multiplex PCR, yet TCRdb's version contains in-frame clones alone and is incomplete. This sample has about 160,000 clones, with about two thirds found just once. A few counts support this clone. Antigen specificity is unknown. This clonotype was sampled from a woman aged 30 to 39 in good health and CMV-seronegative. The chain couples TRBV4-2 to TRBJ2-3, with 9 bases fitting TRBD2. Sample: PBMCs. Written as DNA, the CDR3 is TGTGCCAGCAGCCAAGATCCGGCGGGAGGGAGCACAGATACGCAGTATTTT. Translation: CASSQDPAGGSTDTQYF.